The 32 T cell receptor beta chains presented below share a single source sample, sequenced in a study of T cells after yellow fever vaccination. From the 5' RACE reads, TCRdb called clonotypes with MiXCR, one entry per CDR3 protein. The data hold about 85,000 distinct CDR3 sequences, with 13% observed a single time. The sequences come from CD8+ T cells not binding an NS4B(214-222) dextramer, sorted from PBMCs, collected more than 20 days after the first yellow fever vaccination. All receptors derive from a man between 18 and 29 years old who received the YFV17D yellow fever vaccine.

The J gene is TRBJ2-5, the V gene TRBV27, with TRBD1 matching over 8 bases. CDR3 length: 15 amino acids. Germline assignment: CDR1 MNHEY and CDR2 SMNVEV (reference sequence). With V trimmed by 4 bases and J by 5 bases, 9 bases remained unmatched. The CDR3: CASSYTGGSRETQYF. CDR3 DNA sequence: TGTGCCAGCAGTTATACAGGGGGTTCCAGGGAGACCCAGTACTTC.

The table lists this clonotype with a few counts. V is TRBV6-1 and J is TRBJ2-7; 8 bases align to TRBD2. V gave up 6 bases and J gave up 2 bases; unmatched junction bases: 6. Germline values: CDR1 MNHNS, CDR2 SASEGT. This CDR3 has 14 residues. The CDR3 reads CASRPGLAPYEQYV. The CDR3, as DNA: TGTGCCAGCAGGCCCGGACTAGCTCCCTACGAGCAGTACGTC.

V usage is TRBV19 and J usage is TRBJ2-7; 8 nucleotides agree with TRBD2. The CDR3 covers 14 residues. Germline values: CDR1 LNHDA, CDR2 SQIVND (reference sequence). Losses at the gene ends were 5 bases for V and 5 bases for J; bases not matched to a gene: 8. DNA of the CDR3: TGTGCCAGTAGTGGCGGGGGGCTACTCCACGAGCAGTACTTC. Encoded protein: CASSGGGLLHEQYF.

The chain recombines TRBV12-5 with TRBJ2-7; the match to TRBD1 covers 7 bases. The CDR3 totals 15 residues. V lost 4 bases and J lost 4; bases outside the gene matches: 10. CDR1 is LGHNT, CDR2 FRNRAP, per germline. The CDR3 DNA follows: TGTGCTAGTGGTTCCCACATTGGGACAGTTTACGAGCAGTACTTC. It yields the protein CASGSHIGTVYEQYF.

This rearrangement joins TRBV4-1 to TRBJ2-2; D unresolved. V was clipped by 3 bases and J by 6 bases, with 11 bases between them. The CDR3 runs to 14 residues. Germline V gene lookup returns CDR1 MGHRA and CDR2 YSYEKL. The CDR3 region is CASSQLGVAGELFF. The CDR3 DNA sequence: TGCGCCAGCAGCCAGCTTGGGGTGGCCGGGGAGCTGTTTTTT.

About this clonotype: A much larger clone is a single base away; this may be a read error. The chain has TRBV4-2 and TRBJ2-1; unclear D gene. The germline CDR1 and CDR2 sequences are LGHNA and YNFKEQ. The CDR3 consists of 14 residues. The CDR3 reads CASSQDSLLNEQSF. In DNA form, the CDR3 reads TGTGCCAGCAGCCAAGATTCCCTTCTCAATGAGCAGTCCTTC.

The chain combines TRBV19 with TRBJ1-3; D is uncertain. Deletions cut 7 bases from V and 2 bases from J, with 18 bases between. This CDR3 spans 16 amino acids. Germline V lookup: CDR1 LNHDA, CDR2 SQIVND (reference sequence). CDR3 sequence: CASIPSRYTAGNTIYF. The CDR3 DNA reads as TGTGCCAGTATCCCGAGCCGATACACGGCTGGAAACACCATATATTTT.

This clonotype was detected only a few times. V is TRBV12-3 or TRBV12-4 and J is TRBJ2-7, with 7 bases lining up with TRBD2. J lost 3 bases, V lost 6 bases, and 11 bases had no gene match. CDR3 size: 15 residues. CDR3 sequence: CASSRGLVEGYEQYF. The CDR3 bases are TGTGCCAGCAGCCGAGGACTAGTGGAGGGCTACGAGCAGTACTTC.

The chain has TRBV15 and TRBJ2-7; 8 bases fit TRBD1. The CDR3 length is 15 residues. Germline V gene lookup returns CDR1 LNHNV and CDR2 YYDKDF (reference sequence). V dropped 5 bases and J dropped 0; count of bases not matched to a gene: 6. CDR3 sequence reads: CATSQLTGDSYEQYF. CDR3 DNA: TGTGCCACCAGCCAATTGACAGGGGACTCCTACGAGCAGTACTTC.

This chain joins TRBV29-1 and TRBJ2-7, with D possibly TRBD1 on 5 matching bases. This CDR3 contains 11 residues. Germline V gives CDR1 SQVTM, CDR2 ANQGSEA. Trimming took 3 bases from V and 12 from J, leaving 15 bases between them. Written as DNA, the CDR3 is TGCAGCGTTGAGGGCACGAGAAGGGGGTACGTC. Its protein is CSVEGTRRGYV.

V usage is TRBV20-1 and J usage is TRBJ1-3, with TRBD1 as a possible D gene (5 bases). This CDR3 region has 13 residues. Germline V gene data show CDR1 as DFQATT and CDR2 as SNEGSKA (reference sequence). The V gene lost 3 bases and the J gene lost 3 bases, with 9 bases spanning the gap. The CDR3 DNA follows: TGCAGTGCTAGGGGACTGGGTGGAAACACCATATATTTT. Translating gives CSARGLGGNTIYF.

This clonotype was counted a few times. V is TRBV7-2 and J is TRBJ2-1, with 9 bases identical to TRBD1. The ends lost 5 bases at V and 4 bases at J; junction bases unmatched: 0. Germline CDR1 SGHTA, CDR2 FQGNSA. The CDR3 runs to 13 residues. The CDR3 sequence: CASSGQGYNEQFF. CDR3 in DNA: TGTGCCAGCAGCGGACAGGGGTACAATGAGCAGTTCTTC.

This clonotype was detected only a few times. The rearrangement links TRBV7-9 to TRBJ2-4; D tentatively reads TRBD1 or TRBD2 (6 bases each). Germline V CDR1 and CDR2: SEHNR, FQNEAQ (reference sequence). The CDR3 sequence is 15 residues long. V was trimmed by 4 bases and J by 6 bases, leaving 16 bases between them. In DNA form, the CDR3 reads TGTGCCAGCAGCTCTAGGACAGCGGAGGGAAACATTCAGTACTTC. Translating gives CASSSRTAEGNIQYF.

This clonotype was seen a few times. The chain carries TRBV11-2 and TRBJ2-4; D may be TRBD1 (6 bases). Germline V CDR1 and CDR2: SGHAT, FQNNGV. V was shortened by 3 bases and J by 0 bases, with 12 bases between the two germline ends. This CDR3 comprises 16 residues. As DNA, the CDR3 is TGTGCCAGCAGCTTTTGGGAAGGGGGAGCCAAAAACATTCAGTACTTC. Amino acid sequence: CASSFWEGGAKNIQYF.

This clonotype was found a few times. The chain recombines TRBV12-3 or TRBV12-4 with TRBJ1-1; D is undetermined. V gave up 5 bases and J gave up 8 bases, with 12 bases separating them. The CDR3 contains 12 residues. As DNA, the CDR3 is TGTGCCAGCAGTGATACCAGGTCGGAAGCTTTCTTT. Residues: CASSDTRSEAFF.

This clonotype has a handful of counts. CDR3 in amino acids: CASSQQGGAIGELFF. The CDR3 DNA is TGCGCCAGCAGCCAGCAAGGGGGCGCGATCGGGGAGCTGTTTTTT. The chain links TRBV4-1 to TRBJ2-2, with 7 bases that match TRBD1. The CDR3 sequence is 15 residues long. The J segment lost 7 bases and the V segment lost 3 bases, leaving 8 bases of the junction unmatched. From germline, CDR1 is MGHRA and CDR2 YSYEKL.

This clonotype was observed a few times. The chain carries TRBV9 and TRBJ1-2, with 8 bases lining up with TRBD1. The CDR3 extends over 14 amino acids. Germline assignment: CDR1 SGDLS and CDR2 YYNGEE. With 6 bases clipped from V and 8 bases from J, the junction kept 12 bases outside the gene matches. The CDR3 protein is CASNRMTGETGYTF. CDR3 sequence (DNA): TGTGCCAGCAACCGCATGACAGGGGAGACCGGCTACACCTTC.

This clonotype has just one count. This chain uses TRBV4-2 with TRBJ1-1; D gene ambiguous. The V gene's germline CDR1 is LGHNA and CDR2 YNFKEQ. V dropped 4 bases and J dropped 1 base, with 10 bases sitting between them. This CDR3 spans 14 amino acids. The CDR3 DNA follows: TGTGCCAGCAGCCCCGAGGGTGGGAACACTGAAGCTTTCTTT. Its protein is CASSPEGGNTEAFF.

The sample holds a few counts of this clonotype. The chain joins TRBV4-2 to TRBJ2-5; 9 bases agree with TRBD2. The CDR3 is made up of 15 amino acids. The germline CDR1 and CDR2 sequences are LGHNA and YNFKEQ. Trimming cost V 2 bases and J 2 bases; bases outside gene matches: 3. CDR3 amino acids: CASSQSSGEQETQYF. The CDR3 coding sequence is TGTGCCAGCAGCCAATCTAGCGGGGAACAAGAGACCCAGTACTTC.

This clonotype was seen a handful of times. V gene TRBV29-1 combines with J gene TRBJ2-1; tentatively, D is TRBD1 (5 bases). The ends were cut back, 7 bases at V and 5 bases at J, with 15 bases in the middle. The CDR3 is made up of 13 amino acids. The germline V gene has CDR1 SQVTM and CDR2 ANQGSEA. The CDR3 nucleotides read TGCAGCGGGGGCCCAGTACGAGACAATGAGCAGTTCTTC. It specifies CSGGPVRDNEQFF.

J is TRBJ2-2 and V is TRBV6-2 or TRBV6-3; D ambiguous. CDR1 is MNHEY, CDR2 SVGEGT, per germline. CDR3 length: 13 amino acids. Trimming removed 7 bases at V and 5 bases at J, with 11 bases between. The CDR3 spells CASTPVPTGELFF. CDR3 coding DNA: TGTGCCAGCACCCCGGTTCCGACCGGGGAGCTGTTTTTT.

The CDR3 sequence: CASSVEQGDADTQYF. CDR3 DNA: TGTGCCAGCAGCGTAGAACAGGGCGACGCAGATACGCAGTATTTT. This chain joins TRBV9 and TRBJ2-3, with D tentatively TRBD1 (6 bases). Per the germline V gene, CDR1 is SGDLS and CDR2 is YYNGEE. Deletions cut 0 bases from V and 4 bases from J, with 12 bases between. The CDR3 consists of 15 residues.

This clonotype was detected only a few times. The rearrangement links TRBV12-3 or TRBV12-4 to TRBJ1-2; D gene ambiguous. CDR3 size: 15 residues. The ends were cut back, 7 bases at V and 7 bases at J, with 22 bases in the middle. The CDR3 DNA is TGTGCCAGCACCGGAGAGTCCGCCCCAAAGGGTGGCTACACCTTC. Its translation is CASTGESAPKGGYTF.

This chain connects TRBV5-4 to TRBJ1-1, with 9 bases matching TRBD1. There are 15 residues in the CDR3. V gave up 5 bases and J gave up 5 bases; unmatched junction bases: 10. Looked up from germline, CDR1 is SGHNT and CDR2 is YYREEE (reference sequence). In nucleotides, the CDR3 is TGTGCCAGCAGATTTGGGACAGGGCAGGGTACTGAAGCTTTCTTT. This gives the protein CASRFGTGQGTEAFF.

This clonotype showed up many times. The chain combines TRBV4-1 with TRBJ2-1; 7 bases map to TRBD2. The CDR3 is 16 amino acids. Unmatched junction bases numbered 4, after V lost 0 bases and J lost 2 bases. CDR1 and CDR2 (germline): MGHRA, YSYEKL. Here the CDR3 reads CASSQDTGGPYNEQFF. The CDR3 DNA reads TGCGCCAGCAGCCAAGATACGGGGGGTCCCTACAATGAGCAGTTCTTC.

The genes are TRBV20-1 and TRBJ2-3; 8 bases align to TRBD1. CDR1 is DFQATT and CDR2 is SNEGSKA in the germline V gene (reference sequence). V lost 3 bases to trimming and J lost 2 bases; unmatched junction nucleotides: 13. The CDR3 extends over 17 amino acids. The CDR3, as DNA: TGCAGTGCTAGGCAAGTCCCGGACAGGGAACACACAGATACGCAGTATTTT. This codes for CSARQVPDREHTDTQYF.

The chain uses TRBV4-2 and TRBJ2-3; 7 bases fit TRBD2. The V gene end was trimmed by 1 base and the J gene end by 4 bases; junction bases not matched to a gene: 5. Germline V lookup: CDR1 LGHNA, CDR2 YNFKEQ. The CDR3 has 15 residues. CDR3 DNA: TGTGCCAGCAGCCAAGGTGCTAGCGGTGCAGATACGCAGTATTTT. It is translated as CASSQGASGADTQYF.

V gene TRBV7-3 combines with J gene TRBJ2-1, with 8 bases aligning to TRBD1. The CDR3 is 15 amino acids. Germline V CDR1 and CDR2: SGHTA, FQGTGA. Trimming at V came to 6 bases and at J to 4 bases, leaving 8 bases not matched to a gene. The CDR3 loop reads CASSSGQGLYNEQFF. CDR3 bases: TGTGCCAGCAGTTCCGGACAGGGCCTATACAATGAGCAGTTCTTC.

CDR3 DNA sequence: TGCAGCGTTGAGGACAGTCCCTACACCTTC. Protein: CSVEDSPYTF. The chain joins TRBV29-1 to TRBJ1-2, with D possibly being TRBD1 (6 bases). The V gene lost 3 bases and the J gene lost 10 bases, with 9 bases spanning the gap. Germline CDR1 reads SQVTM; CDR2 reads ANQGSEA. The CDR3 has 10 amino acids.

In DNA, the CDR3 is TGTGCCAGTAGTAAAACCCTTGGCCTAGCCCTCTACAATGAGCAGTTCTTC. Its translation: CASSKTLGLALYNEQFF. The rearrangement links TRBV19 to TRBJ2-1; the D gene is possibly TRBD2 (5 bases). The CDR3 totals 17 residues. The V and J ends lost 4 bases and 3 bases respectively, with 19 bases between them. Germline V gene lookup returns CDR1 LNHDA and CDR2 SQIVND (reference sequence).

This chain links TRBV29-1 with TRBJ2-1, with 7 bases fitting TRBD2. This CDR3 spans 15 amino acids. Germline-derived CDR1 and CDR2 are SQVTM and ANQGSEA. V dropped 3 bases and J dropped 5; count of bases not matched to a gene: 10. In DNA, the CDR3 is TGCAGCGTTGAGTCAGGACGGGGAGGGAACAATGAGCAGTTCTTC. Protein: CSVESGRGGNNEQFF.

The chain carries TRBV6-1 and TRBJ2-7; 7 bases align to TRBD1. The CDR3 is 13 amino acids. Germline lookup yields CDR1 MNHNS and CDR2 SASEGT. After removal of 6 bases from V and 0 bases from J, the junction contained 2 bases not matched to a gene. Here the CDR3 DNA reads TGTGCCAGCAGCCCAGGGGGCTCCTACGAGCAGTACGTC. As protein: CASSPGGSYEQYV.